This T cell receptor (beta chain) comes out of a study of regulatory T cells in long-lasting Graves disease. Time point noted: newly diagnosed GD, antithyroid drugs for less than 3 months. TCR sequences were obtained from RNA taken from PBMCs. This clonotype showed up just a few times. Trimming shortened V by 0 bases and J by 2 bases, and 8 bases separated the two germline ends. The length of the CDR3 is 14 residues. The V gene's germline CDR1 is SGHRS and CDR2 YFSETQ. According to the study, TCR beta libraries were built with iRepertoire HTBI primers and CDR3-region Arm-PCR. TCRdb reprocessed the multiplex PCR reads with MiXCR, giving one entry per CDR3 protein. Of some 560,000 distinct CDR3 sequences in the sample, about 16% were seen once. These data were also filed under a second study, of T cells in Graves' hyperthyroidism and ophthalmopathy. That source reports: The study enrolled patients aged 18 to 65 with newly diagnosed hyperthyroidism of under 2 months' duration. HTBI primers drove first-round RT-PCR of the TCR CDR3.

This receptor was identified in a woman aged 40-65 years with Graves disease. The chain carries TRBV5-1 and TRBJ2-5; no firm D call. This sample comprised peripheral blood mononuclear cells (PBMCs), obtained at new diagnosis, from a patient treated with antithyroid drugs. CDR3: CASSLGSTQETQYF. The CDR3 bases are TGCGCCAGCAGCTTGGGTTCTACTCAAGAGACCCAGTACTTC.